This TCR beta chain was captured by sequencing in a study of cytomegalovirus exposure and HLA in healthy donors. Study-level background: Findings of an earlier analysis included some 120 million unique TCR beta sequences from some 190 million T cells. Study observations and caveats: When analyzed later, a missense DCLRE1C variant was found to be linked to TCR beta V- and J-gene trimming. Judged likely to be a sequencing artifact was a cluster of highly shared sequence variants. Most TCR sequences showed up rarely, but some public TCRs showed up in many donors.

Turning to this clone: Its target is unknown.

This CDR3 comprises 15 residues. Looked up from germline, CDR1 is SGHRS and CDR2 is YFSETQ. The V segment lost 6 bases and the J segment 1 base; nucleotides outside the gene matches: 2. The PCR used 60 Vbeta and 13 Jbeta primers. Data came from immunoSEQ multiplex PCR; TCRdb stores just in-frame clones and leaves some out. The repertoire holds 99,000 or so clones, about four fifths seen once, with around 3.6% in the top ten. The TCR sequence derives from a female donor in good health and CMV-seropositive. The sample taken for sequencing was PBMCs. V gene TRBV5-1 combines with J gene TRBJ2-3; 13 nucleotides agree with TRBD2. In DNA form, the CDR3 reads TGCGCCAGCACCGGGACTAGCGGGGGCACAGATACGCAGTATTTT. It translates to CASTGTSGGTDTQYF.